The following is a T cell receptor beta chain sequence with its context. Its antigen is still unknown. The repertoire was sequenced with immunoSEQ multiplex PCR; TCRdb's copy has only in-frame clones and lacks some. The top ten clones hold 3.9% of a sample with around 110,000 clones, 80% to 90% of them seen once. These data originate in a study of T cell responses to AZD1222 COVID-19 vaccine. General study results and limits: Females outnumbered males among donors, who were mostly white British; clonal diversity was possibly underestimated. Baseline serostatus was positive in only a handful of AZD1222 recipients. Nearly half of spike-specific TCRs reportedly target unmutated variant regions. Sampling captured repertoires only after the peak T cell response.

The germline V gene encodes CDR1 LNHDA and CDR2 SQIVND (reference sequence). Trimming pared 0 bases from V and 6 bases from J, leaving 8 bases between. This CDR3 is 13 amino acids long. The clonotype comes from an adult in good health. The source material was peripheral blood, sampled on day 0 of MenACWY control vaccination. This sequence joins TRBV19 and TRBJ2-5; no definite D call. This CDR3 is CASSIDGRQTQYF. In nucleotides, the CDR3 is TGTGCCAGTAGTATAGACGGCAGACAGACCCAGTACTTC.